This T cell receptor (beta chain) was recovered during a study of T cells in localized non-small cell lung cancer. Study-level findings and limits: Uninvolved adjacent lung had the highest recorded T cell clonality, with tumor below it. Median detection of top 100 tumor clones in adjacent lung was 57 clones. There was an association of higher blood T cell density with longer overall survival.

With regard to this clone: Its cognate antigen is unknown.

Profiling relied on immunoSEQ multiplex PCR, and the TCRdb table lists in-frame clones only, not all of them. The sample has 25,000 to 30,000 clones; roughly 89% are singletons. V shed 0 bases and J shed 9 bases, with 12 bases lying between them. Germline V lookup: CDR1 LGHNA, CDR2 YSLEER. The CDR3 is 14 residues long. Here the sequenced sample was peripheral blood, taken before any cancer treatment. This receptor was taken from a male donor aged 60 or older with stage I lung adenocarcinoma. The chain is built from TRBV4-3 and TRBJ2-1; perhaps TRBD1 as D (5 bases). The CDR3 DNA is TGCGCCAGCAGCCAAGAAGGGGCAAGCGCTGAGCAGTTCTTC. Translation: CASSQEGASAEQFF.